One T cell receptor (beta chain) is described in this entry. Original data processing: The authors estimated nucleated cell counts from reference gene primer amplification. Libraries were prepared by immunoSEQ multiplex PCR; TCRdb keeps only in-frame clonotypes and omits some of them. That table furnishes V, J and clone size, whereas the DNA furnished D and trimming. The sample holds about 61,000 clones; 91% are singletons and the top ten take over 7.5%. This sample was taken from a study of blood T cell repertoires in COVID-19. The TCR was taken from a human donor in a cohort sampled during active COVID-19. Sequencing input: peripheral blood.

CDR3 nucleotide sequence: TGTGCCAGCAGTGAAGCGGGCGCTACCCCCTACGAGCAGTACTTC. Translation: CASSEAGATPYEQYF. The chain combines TRBV6-1 with TRBJ2-7; no definite D call. V lost 0 bases and J lost 2, with 11 bases in between. This CDR3 comprises 15 residues. Germline V gene lookup returns CDR1 MNHNS and CDR2 SASEGT.